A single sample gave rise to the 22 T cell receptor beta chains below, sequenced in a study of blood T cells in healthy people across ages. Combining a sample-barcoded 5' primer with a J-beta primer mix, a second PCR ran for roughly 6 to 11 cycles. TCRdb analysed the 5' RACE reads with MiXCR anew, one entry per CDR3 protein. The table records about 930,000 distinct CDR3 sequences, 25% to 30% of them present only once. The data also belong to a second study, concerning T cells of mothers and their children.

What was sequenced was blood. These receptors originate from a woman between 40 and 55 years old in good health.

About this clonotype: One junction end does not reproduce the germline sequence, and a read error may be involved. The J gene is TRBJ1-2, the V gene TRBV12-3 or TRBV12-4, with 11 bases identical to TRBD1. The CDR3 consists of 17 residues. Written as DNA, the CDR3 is TGTGCCGGCAGTCTTGGACAGGGGGCCGGTGCGGGCTATGGCTACACCTTC. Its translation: CAGSLGQGAGAGYGYTF.

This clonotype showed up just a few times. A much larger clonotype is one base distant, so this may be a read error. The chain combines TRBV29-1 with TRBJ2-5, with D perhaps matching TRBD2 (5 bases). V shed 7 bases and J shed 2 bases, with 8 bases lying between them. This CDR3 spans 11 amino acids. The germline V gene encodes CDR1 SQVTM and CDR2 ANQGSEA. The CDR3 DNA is TGCAGCGCGGACTTTCAAGAGACCCAGTACTTC. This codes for CSADFQETQYF.

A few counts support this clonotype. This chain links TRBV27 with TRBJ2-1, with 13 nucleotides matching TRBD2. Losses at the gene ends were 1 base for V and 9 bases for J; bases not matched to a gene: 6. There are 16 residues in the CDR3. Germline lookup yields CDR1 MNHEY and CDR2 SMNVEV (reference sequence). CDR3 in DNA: TGTGCCAGCAGTTTATTACTAGCGGGGGGGTATGGTGAGCAGTTCTTC. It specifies CASSLLLAGGYGEQFF.

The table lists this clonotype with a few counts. CDR3 region: CASSYRGFPSYNEQFF. In nucleotides, the CDR3 is TGCGCCAGCAGCTACCGGGGATTTCCCTCCTACAATGAGCAGTTCTTC. V gene TRBV5-1 combines with J gene TRBJ2-1; perhaps TRBD2 as D (5 bases). Germline V lookup: CDR1 SGHRS, CDR2 YFSETQ. The CDR3 has 16 amino acids. V lost 3 bases and J 0 bases, leaving 13 bases between the germline ends. Complete variable domain (other parts from reference TRBV5-1 and TRBJ2-1): KAGVTQTPRYLIKTRGQQVTLSCSPISGHRSVSWYQQTPGQGLQFLFEYFSETQRNKGNFPGRFSGRQFSNSRSEMNVSTLELGDSALYLCASSYRGFPSYNEQFFGPGTRLTVL.

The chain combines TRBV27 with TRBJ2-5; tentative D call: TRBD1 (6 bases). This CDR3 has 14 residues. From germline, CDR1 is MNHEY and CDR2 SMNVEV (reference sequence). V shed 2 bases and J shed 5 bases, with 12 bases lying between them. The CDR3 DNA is TGTGCCAGCAGTTTACTGGCACAGGGTGAGACCCAGTACTTC. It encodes CASSLLAQGETQYF.

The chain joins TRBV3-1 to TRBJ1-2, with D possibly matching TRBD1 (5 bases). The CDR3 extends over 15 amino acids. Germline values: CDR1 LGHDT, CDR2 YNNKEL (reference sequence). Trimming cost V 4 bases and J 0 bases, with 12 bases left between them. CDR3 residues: CASSPRGAANYGYTF. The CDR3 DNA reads TGTGCCAGCAGCCCCCGTGGGGCAGCTAACTATGGCTACACCTTC.

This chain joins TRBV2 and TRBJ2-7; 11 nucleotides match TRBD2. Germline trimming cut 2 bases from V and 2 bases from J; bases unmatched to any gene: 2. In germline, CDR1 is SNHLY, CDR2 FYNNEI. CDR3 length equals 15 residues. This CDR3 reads CASSESSGGPYEQYF. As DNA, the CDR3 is TGTGCCAGCAGTGAATCTAGCGGGGGGCCCTACGAGCAGTACTTC.

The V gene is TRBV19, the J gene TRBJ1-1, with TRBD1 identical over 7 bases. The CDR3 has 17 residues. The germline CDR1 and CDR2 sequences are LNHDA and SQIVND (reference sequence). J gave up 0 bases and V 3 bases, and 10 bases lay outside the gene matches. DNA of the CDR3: TGTGCCAGTAGTATCGACAGGGTGGGGACGATGAACACTGAAGCTTTCTTT. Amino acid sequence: CASSIDRVGTMNTEAFF.

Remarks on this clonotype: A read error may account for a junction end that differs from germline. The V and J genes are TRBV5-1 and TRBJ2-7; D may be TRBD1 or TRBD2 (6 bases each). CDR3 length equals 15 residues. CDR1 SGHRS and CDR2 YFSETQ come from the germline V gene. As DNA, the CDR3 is TGCGCCAGCAGCTCAGACGGGGGCGGAGGCTACAAGCAGTACTTC. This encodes CASSSDGGGGYKQYF.

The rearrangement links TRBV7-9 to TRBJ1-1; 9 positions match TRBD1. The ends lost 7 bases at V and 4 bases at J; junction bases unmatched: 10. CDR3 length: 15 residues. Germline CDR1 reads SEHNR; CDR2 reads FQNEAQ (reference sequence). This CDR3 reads CASNQGQGGFTEAFF. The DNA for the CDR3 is TGTGCCAGCAACCAGGGACAGGGAGGGTTCACTGAAGCTTTCTTT.

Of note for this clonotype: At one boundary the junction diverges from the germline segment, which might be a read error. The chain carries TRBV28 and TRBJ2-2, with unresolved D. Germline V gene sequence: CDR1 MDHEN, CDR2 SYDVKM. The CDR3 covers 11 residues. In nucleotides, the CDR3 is TGTACCAGCAGTTTGTCTGGGGAGCTGTTTTTT. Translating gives CTSSLSGELFF. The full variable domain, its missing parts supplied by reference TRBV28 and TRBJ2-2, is DVKVTQSSRYLVKRTGEKVFLECVQDMDHENMFWYRQDPGLGLRLIYFSYDVKMKEKGDIPEGYSVSREKKERFSLILESASTNQTSMYLCTSSLSGELFFGEGSRLTVL.

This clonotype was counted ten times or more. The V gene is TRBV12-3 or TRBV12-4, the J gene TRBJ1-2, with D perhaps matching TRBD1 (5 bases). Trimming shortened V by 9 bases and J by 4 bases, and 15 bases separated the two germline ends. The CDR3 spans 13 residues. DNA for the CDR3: TGTGCCAGTTCTTTGGGACGATCCTATGGCTACACCTTC. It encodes CASSLGRSYGYTF.

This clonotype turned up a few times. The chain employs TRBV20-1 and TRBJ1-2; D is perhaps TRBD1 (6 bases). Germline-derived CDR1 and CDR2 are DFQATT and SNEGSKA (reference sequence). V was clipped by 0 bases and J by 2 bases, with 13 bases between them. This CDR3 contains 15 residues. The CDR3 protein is CSARDPSTGNYGYTF. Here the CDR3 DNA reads TGCAGTGCTAGAGATCCCTCCACAGGGAACTATGGCTACACCTTC.

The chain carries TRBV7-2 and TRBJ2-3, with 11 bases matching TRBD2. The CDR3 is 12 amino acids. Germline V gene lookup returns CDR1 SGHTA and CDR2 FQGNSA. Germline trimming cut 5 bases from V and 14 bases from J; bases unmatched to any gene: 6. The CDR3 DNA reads TGTGCCAGCAGCCCGGGACTAGCGGCGCGGTATTTT. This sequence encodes CASSPGLAARYF.

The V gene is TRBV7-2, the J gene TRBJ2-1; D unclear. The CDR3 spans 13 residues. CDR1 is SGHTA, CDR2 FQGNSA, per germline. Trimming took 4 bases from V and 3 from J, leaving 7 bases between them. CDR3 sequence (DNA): TGTGCCAGCAGCTCCAGAATCTACAATGAGCAGTTCTTC. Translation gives CASSSRIYNEQFF.

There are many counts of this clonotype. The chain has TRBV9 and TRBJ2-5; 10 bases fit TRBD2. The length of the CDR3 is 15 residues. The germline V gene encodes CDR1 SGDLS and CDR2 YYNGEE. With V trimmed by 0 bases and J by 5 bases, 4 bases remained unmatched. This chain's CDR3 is CASSVGASGGETQYF. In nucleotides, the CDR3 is TGTGCCAGCAGCGTAGGGGCTAGCGGGGGTGAGACCCAGTACTTC. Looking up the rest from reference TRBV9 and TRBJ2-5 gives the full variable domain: DSGVTQTPKHLITATGQRVTLRCSPRSGDLSVYWYQQSLDQGLQFLIQYYNGEERAKGNILERFSAQQFPDLHSELNLSSLELGDSALYFCASSVGASGGETQYFGPGTRLLVL.

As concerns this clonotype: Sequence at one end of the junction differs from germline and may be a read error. Here the CDR3 reads CTSRGTGLAGNEQFF. The CDR3 DNA reads TGCACCAGCAGAGGGACGGGACTAGCAGGGAATGAGCAGTTCTTC. The genes are TRBV5-1 and TRBJ2-1; TRBD2 matches 9 bases. The CDR3 has 15 amino acids. Germline lookup yields CDR1 SGHRS and CDR2 YFSETQ.

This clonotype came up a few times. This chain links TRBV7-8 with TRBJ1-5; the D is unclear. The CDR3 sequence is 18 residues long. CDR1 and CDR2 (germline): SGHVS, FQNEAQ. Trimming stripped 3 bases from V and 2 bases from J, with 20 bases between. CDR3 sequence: CASSLAWAFGRRNQPQHF. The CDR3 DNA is TGTGCCAGCAGCTTGGCTTGGGCGTTTGGCAGGCGCAATCAGCCCCAGCATTTT.

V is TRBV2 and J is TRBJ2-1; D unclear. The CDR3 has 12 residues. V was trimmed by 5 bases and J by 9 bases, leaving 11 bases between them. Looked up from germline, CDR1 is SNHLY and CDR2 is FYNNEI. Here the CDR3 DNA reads TGTGCCAGCAGTCCCAGATGGGGTGAGCAGTTCTTC. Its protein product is CASSPRWGEQFF.

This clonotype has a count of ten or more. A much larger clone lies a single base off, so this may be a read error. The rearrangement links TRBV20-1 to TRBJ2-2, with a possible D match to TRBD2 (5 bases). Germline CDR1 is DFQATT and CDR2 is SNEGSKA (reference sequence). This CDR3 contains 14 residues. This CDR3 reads CSAPAPAYTGERFF. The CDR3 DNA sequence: TGCAGTGCCCCTGCCCCAGCGTACACCGGGGAGCGGTTTTTT.

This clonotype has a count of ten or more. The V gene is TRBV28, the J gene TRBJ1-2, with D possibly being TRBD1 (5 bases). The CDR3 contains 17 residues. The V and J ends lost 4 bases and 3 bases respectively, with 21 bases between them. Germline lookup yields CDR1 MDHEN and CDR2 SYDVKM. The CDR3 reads CASSSLAPTGAYYGYTF. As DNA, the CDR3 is TGTGCCAGCAGTTCCCTTGCGCCTACCGGGGCTTACTATGGCTACACCTTC.

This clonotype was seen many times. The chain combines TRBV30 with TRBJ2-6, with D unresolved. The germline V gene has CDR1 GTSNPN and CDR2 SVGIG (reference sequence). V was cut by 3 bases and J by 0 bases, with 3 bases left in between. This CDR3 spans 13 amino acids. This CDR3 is CAWRDSGANVLTF. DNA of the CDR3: TGTGCCTGGAGGGACTCTGGGGCCAACGTCCTGACTTTC.